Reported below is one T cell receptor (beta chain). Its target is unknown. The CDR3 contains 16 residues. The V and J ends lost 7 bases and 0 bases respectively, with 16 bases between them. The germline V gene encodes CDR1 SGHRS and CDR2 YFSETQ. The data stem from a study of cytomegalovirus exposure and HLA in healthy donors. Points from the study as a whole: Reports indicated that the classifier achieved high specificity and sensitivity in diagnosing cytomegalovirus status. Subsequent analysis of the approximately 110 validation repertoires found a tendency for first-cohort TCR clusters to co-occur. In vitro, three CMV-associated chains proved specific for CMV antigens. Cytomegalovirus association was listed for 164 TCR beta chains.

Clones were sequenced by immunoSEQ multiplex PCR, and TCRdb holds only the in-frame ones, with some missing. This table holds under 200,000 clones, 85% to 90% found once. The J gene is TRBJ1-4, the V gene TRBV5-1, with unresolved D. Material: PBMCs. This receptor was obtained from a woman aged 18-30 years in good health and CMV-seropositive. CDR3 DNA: TGCGCCAGCTCCCTACCGGGAACTGCAACTAATGAAAAACTGTTTTTT. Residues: CASSLPGTATNEKLFF.